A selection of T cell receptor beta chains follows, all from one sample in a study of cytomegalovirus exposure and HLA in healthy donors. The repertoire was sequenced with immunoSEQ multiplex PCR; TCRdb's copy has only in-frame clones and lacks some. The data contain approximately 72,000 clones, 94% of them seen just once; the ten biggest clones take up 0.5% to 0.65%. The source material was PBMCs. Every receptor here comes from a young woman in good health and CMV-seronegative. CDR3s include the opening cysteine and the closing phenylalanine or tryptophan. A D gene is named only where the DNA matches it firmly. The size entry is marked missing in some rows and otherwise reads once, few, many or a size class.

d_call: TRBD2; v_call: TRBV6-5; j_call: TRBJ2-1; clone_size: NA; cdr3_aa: CASSYSGAGEYNEQFF; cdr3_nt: TGTGCCAGCAGTTACTCGGGCGCGGGGGAGTACAATGAGCAGTTCTTC
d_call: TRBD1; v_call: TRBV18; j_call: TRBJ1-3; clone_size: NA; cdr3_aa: CASSPPLLGQGLHSGNTIYF; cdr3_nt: TGTGCCAGCTCACCACCCCTCCTTGGACAGGGGTTACACTCTGGAAACACCATATATTTT
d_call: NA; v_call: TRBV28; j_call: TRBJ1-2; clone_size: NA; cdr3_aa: CASNERNYGYTF; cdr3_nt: TGTGCCAGCAATGAGAGAAACTATGGCTACACCTTC
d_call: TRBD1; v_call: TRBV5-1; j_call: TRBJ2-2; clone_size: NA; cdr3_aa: CASSLNKGASAGELFF; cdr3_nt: TGCGCCAGCAGCTTGAATAAGGGGGCGTCAGCCGGGGAGCTGTTTTTT
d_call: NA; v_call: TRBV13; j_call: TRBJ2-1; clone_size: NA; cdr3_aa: CASSFDNTYNEQFF; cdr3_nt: TGTGCCAGCAGCTTCGACAACACCTACAATGAGCAGTTCTTC
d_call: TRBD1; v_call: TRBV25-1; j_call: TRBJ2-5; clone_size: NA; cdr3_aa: CASSGDRGYRAYQETQYF; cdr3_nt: TGTGCCAGCAGTGGCGACAGGGGTTACCGAGCGTACCAAGAGACCCAGTACTTC
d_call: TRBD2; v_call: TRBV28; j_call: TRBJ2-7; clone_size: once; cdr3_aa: CASSFGLGLAGATYEQYF; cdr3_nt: TGTGCCAGCAGTTTCGGCCTGGGACTAGCGGGGGCCACCTACGAGCAGTACTTC
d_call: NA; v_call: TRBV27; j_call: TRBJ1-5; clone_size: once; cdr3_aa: CASSLTGRGQPQHF; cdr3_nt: TGTGCCAGCAGTTTAACAGGGAGGGGGCAGCCCCAGCATTTT
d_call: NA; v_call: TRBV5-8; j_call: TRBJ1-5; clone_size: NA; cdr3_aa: CASSFSSNQPQHF; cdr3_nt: TGTGCCAGCAGCTTTAGTAGCAATCAGCCCCAGCATTTT
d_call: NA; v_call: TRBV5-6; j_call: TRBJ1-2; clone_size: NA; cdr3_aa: CASSLSGGYTF; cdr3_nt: TGTGCCAGCAGCTTATCAGGTGGCTACACCTTC
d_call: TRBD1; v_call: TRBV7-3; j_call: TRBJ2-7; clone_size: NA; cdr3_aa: CASSLMPLGQGRKNIIYEQYF; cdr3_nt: TGTGCCAGCAGCTTAATGCCCCTGGGACAGGGGCGTAAAAACATCATCTACGAGCAGTACTTC
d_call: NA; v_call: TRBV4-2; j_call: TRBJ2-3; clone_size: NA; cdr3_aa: CASSQVVGGPTDTQYF; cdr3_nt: TGTGCCAGCAGCCAAGTTGTGGGGGGGCCAACAGATACGCAGTATTTT
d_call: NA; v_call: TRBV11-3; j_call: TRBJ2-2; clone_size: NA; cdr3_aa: CASSLEGAGELFF; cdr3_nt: TGTGCCAGCAGCCTCGAGGGTGCCGGGGAGCTGTTTTTT
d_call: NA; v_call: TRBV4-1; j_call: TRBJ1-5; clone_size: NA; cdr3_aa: CASSSRGYSNQPQHF; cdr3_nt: TGCGCCAGCAGCTCCAGGGGTTATAGCAATCAGCCCCAGCATTTT
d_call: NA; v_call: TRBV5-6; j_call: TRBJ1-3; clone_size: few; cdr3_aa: CASSSKYLRTTRSGNTIYF; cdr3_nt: TGTGCCAGCAGCTCGAAATACCTCCGGACAACTCGCTCTGGAAACACCATATATTTT
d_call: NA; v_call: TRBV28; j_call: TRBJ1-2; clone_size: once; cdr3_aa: CASSLTDRRYGYTF; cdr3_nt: TGTGCCAGCAGTCTTACCGACAGGAGATATGGCTACACCTTC
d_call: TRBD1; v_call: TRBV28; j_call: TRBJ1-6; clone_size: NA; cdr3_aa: CASSQTRDRGWRSYNSPLHF; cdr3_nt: TGTGCCAGCAGTCAGACCCGGGACAGGGGTTGGAGGTCCTATAATTCACCCCTCCACTTT
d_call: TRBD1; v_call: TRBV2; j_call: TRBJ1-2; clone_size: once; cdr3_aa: CASSDGTGTGGYTF; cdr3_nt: TGTGCCAGCAGTGACGGGACAGGTACTGGTGGCTACACCTTC
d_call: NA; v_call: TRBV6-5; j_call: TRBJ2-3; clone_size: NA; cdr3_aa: CASSWSALFGTDTQYF; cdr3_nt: TGTGCCAGCAGTTGGTCAGCGCTTTTCGGCACAGATACGCAGTATTTT
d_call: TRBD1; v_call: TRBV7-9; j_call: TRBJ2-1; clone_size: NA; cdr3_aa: CASLFSGTGSDEQFF; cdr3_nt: TGTGCCAGCTTGTTTTCCGGGACAGGGAGCGATGAGCAGTTCTTC
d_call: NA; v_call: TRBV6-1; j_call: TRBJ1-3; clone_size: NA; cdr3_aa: CASSEGPSSGNTIYF; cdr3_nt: TGTGCCAGCAGTGAGGGCCCGAGCTCTGGAAACACCATATATTTT
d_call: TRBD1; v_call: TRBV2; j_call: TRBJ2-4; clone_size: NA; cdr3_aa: CASTLDRFENIQYF; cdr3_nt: TGTGCCAGCACACTGGACAGGTTCGAAAACATTCAGTACTTC
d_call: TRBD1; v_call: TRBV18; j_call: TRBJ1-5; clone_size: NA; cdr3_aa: CASSPGQGGGNQPQHF; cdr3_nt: TGTGCCAGCTCACCAGGACAGGGAGGCGGCAATCAGCCCCAGCATTTT
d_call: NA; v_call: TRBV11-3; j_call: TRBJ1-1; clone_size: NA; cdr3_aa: CASSLAKLTGLSAEAFF; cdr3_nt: TGTGCCAGCAGCTTAGCTAAACTAACAGGGTTATCGGCTGAAGCTTTCTTT
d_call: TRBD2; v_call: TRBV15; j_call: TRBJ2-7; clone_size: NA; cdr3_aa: CATSRGTSGVKQYF; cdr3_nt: TGTGCCACCAGCAGAGGGACTAGCGGGGTGAAGCAGTACTTC
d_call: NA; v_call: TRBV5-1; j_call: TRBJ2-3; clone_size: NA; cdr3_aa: CASSLDTGLLDTQYF; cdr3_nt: TGCGCCAGCAGCTTGGATACAGGGTTATTAGATACGCAGTATTTT
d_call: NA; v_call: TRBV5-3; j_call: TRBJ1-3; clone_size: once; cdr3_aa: CARSSNPGSGNTIYF; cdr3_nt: TGTGCCAGAAGTTCAAACCCAGGGTCCGGAAACACCATATATTTT
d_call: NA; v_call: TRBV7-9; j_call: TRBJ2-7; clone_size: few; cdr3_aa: CASSLLAGGLYEQYF; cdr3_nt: TGTGCCAGCAGCTTATTAGCAGGGGGACTCTACGAGCAGTACTTC
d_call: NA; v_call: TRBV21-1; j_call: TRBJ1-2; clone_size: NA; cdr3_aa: CATACGDRGKYGYTF; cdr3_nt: TGTGCCACCGCGTGCGGGGACAGGGGGAAATATGGCTACACCTTC
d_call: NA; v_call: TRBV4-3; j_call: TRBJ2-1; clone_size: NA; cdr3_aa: CASSRLGAGAHYEQFF; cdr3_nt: TGCGCCAGCAGCCGCCTAGGGGCAGGGGCACACTATGAGCAGTTCTTC
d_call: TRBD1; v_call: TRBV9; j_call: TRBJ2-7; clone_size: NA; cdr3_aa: CASSAGDRGTYEQYF; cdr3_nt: TGTGCCAGCAGCGCGGGGGACAGGGGGACTTACGAGCAGTACTTC
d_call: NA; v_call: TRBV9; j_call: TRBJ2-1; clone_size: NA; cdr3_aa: CASSVLPRGVKEAQFF; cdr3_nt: TGTGCCAGCAGCGTACTTCCCCGTGGGGTTAAGGAGGCGCAGTTCTTC
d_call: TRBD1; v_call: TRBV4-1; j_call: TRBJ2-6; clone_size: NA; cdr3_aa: CASSAPGVLTGQGSGANVLTF; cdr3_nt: TGCGCCAGCAGCGCCCCTGGCGTCCTGACGGGACAGGGCTCTGGGGCCAACGTCCTGACTTTC
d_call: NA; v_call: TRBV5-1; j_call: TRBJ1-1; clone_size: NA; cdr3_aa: CASSLETQGSAEAFF; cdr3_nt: TGCGCCAGCAGCTTGGAAACACAGGGATCCGCTGAAGCTTTCTTT
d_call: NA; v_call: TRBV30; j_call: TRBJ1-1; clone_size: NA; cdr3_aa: CASDRTMNTEAFF; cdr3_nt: TGTGCCTCTGACAGAACCATGAACACTGAAGCTTTCTTT
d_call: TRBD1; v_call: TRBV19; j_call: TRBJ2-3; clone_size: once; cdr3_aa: CASSMDREGADTQYF; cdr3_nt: TGTGCCAGTAGTATGGACAGGGAAGGGGCAGATACGCAGTATTTT
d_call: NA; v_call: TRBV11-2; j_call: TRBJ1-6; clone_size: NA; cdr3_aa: CASSYSGRNSPLHF; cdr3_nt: TGTGCCAGCAGCTACAGTGGGCGCAATTCACCCCTCCACTTT
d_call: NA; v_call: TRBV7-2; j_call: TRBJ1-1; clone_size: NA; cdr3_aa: CASSPASYSVNTEAFF; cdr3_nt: TGTGCCAGCAGCCCTGCCTCCTACTCGGTGAACACTGAAGCTTTCTTT
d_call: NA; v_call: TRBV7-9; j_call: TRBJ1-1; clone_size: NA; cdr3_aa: CASSFKSRSNTEAFF; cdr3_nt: TGTGCCAGCAGCTTTAAATCGAGGAGTAACACTGAAGCTTTCTTT
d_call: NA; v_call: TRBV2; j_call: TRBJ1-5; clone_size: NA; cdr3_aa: CASSEWGGDQPQHF; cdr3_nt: TGTGCCAGCAGTGAATGGGGGGGCGATCAGCCCCAGCATTTT
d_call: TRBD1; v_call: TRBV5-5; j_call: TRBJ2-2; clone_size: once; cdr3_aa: CASSLRTGGWNTGELFF; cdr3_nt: TGTGCCAGCAGCTTGAGAACAGGGGGGTGGAACACCGGGGAGCTGTTTTTT
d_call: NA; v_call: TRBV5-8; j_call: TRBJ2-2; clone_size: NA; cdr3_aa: CASRLEGGLAGELFF; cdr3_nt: TGTGCCAGCAGACTGGAGGGGGGGCTTGCCGGGGAGCTGTTTTTT
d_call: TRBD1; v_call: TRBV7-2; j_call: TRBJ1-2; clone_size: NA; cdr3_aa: CASSRPGQGVYGYTF; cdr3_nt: TGTGCCAGCAGCCGTCCGGGACAGGGTGTCTATGGCTACACCTTC
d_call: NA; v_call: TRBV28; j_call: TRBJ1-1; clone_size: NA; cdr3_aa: CASSLFIIRQGWTEAFF; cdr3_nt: TGTGCCAGCAGTTTATTCATCATAAGGCAGGGTTGGACTGAAGCTTTCTTT
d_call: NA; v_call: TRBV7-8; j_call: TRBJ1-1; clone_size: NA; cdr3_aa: CASSLVPGWTEAFF; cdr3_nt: TGTGCCAGCAGCTTAGTTCCCGGGTGGACTGAAGCTTTCTTT
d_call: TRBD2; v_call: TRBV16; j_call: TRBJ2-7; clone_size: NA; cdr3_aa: CASSPPASGGGEQYF; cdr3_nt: TGTGCCAGCAGCCCTCCGGCTAGCGGGGGTGGAGAGCAGTACTTC
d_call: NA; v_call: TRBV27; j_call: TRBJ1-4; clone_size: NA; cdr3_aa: CASSLNSREKLFF; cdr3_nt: TGTGCCAGCAGTTTAAACAGTCGAGAAAAACTGTTTTTT
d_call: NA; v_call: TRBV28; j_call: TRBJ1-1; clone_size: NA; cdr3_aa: CASTKGLLMNTEAFF; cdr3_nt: TGTGCCAGCACTAAGGGGCTCCTAATGAACACTGAAGCTTTCTTT
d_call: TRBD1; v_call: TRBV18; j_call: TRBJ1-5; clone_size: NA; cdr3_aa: CASSPSVPHRGSQPQHF; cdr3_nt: TGTGCCAGCTCACCATCCGTTCCGCACAGGGGGAGTCAGCCCCAGCATTTT
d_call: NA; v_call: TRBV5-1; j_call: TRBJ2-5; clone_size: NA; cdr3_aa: CASSLESPDQETQYF; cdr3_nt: TGCGCCAGCAGCTTGGAATCCCCCGATCAGGAGACCCAGTACTTC
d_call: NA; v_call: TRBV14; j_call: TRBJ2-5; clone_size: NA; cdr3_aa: CASSFRRGETQYF; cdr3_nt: TGTGCCAGCAGCTTCCGGAGGGGAGAGACCCAGTACTTC
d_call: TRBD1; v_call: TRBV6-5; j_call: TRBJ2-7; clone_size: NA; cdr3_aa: CASRTGQGPYEQYF; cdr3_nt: TGTGCCAGCAGAACGGGACAGGGTCCCTACGAGCAGTACTTC
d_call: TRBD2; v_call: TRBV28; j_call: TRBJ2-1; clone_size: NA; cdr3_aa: CASSRVAGAMLVDNEQFF; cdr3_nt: TGTGCCAGCAGTCGGGTAGCGGGGGCCATGTTGGTAGACAATGAGCAGTTCTTC
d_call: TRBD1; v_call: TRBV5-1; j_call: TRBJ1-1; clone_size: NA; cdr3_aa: CASRTGGDAEAFF; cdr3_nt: TGCGCCAGTAGGACAGGAGGGGACGCTGAAGCTTTCTTT
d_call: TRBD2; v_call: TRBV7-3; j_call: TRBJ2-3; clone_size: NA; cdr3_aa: CASSPSFSGDTDTQYF; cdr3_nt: TGTGCCAGCAGCCCGTCGTTTAGCGGGGATACAGATACGCAGTATTTT
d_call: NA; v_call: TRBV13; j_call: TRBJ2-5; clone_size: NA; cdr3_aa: CASSSGLWETQYF; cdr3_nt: TGTGCCAGCAGCTCGGGACTCTGGGAGACCCAGTACTTC
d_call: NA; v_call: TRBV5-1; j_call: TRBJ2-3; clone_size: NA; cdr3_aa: CASSLVAVSTDTQYF; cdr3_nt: TGCGCCAGCAGCTTGGTGGCGGTGAGCACAGATACGCAGTATTTT
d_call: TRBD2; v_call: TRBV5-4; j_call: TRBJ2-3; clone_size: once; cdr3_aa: CASSLASGGANSADTQYF; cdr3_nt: TGTGCCAGCAGCTTGGCTAGCGGGGGGGCGAACAGCGCAGATACGCAGTATTTT
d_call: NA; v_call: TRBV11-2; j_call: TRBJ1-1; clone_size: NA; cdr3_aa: CASSFMGGTEAFF; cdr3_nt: TGTGCCAGCAGCTTTATGGGGGGGACTGAAGCTTTCTTT
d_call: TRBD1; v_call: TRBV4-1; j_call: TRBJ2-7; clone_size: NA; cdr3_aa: CASSAGQGTYEQYF; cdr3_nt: TGCGCCAGCAGCGCAGGACAGGGCACCTACGAGCAGTACTTC